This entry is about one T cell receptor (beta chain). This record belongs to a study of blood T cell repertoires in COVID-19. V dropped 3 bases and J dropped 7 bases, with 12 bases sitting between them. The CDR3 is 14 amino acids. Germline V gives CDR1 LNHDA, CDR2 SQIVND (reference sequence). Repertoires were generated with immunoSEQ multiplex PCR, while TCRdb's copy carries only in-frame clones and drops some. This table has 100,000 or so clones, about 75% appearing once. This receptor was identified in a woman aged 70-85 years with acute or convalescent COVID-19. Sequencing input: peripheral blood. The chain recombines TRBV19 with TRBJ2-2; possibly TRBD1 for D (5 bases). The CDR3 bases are TGTGCCAGTAGTATTGTCAGGGATTTCGGGGAGCTGTTTTTT. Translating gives CASSIVRDFGELFF.